The 22 T cell receptor beta chains below all came from one sample that was sequenced in a study of blood T cell repertoires in COVID-19. Profiled with immunoSEQ multiplex PCR; TCRdb holds only in-frame clones, not every one. The profile shows 140,000 to 150,000 clones, approximately 89% of them singletons. Input material: peripheral blood. The receptors originated from a woman between 45 and 60 years old with acute or convalescent COVID-19.

The V and J genes are TRBV5-1 and TRBJ1-6; no definite D call. There are 12 residues in the CDR3. V shed 2 bases and J shed 8 bases, with 5 bases lying between them. Germline loops: CDR1 SGHRS, CDR2 YFSETQ. CDR3 loop: CASSFPDSPLHF. As DNA, the CDR3 is TGCGCCAGCAGCTTTCCGGATTCACCCCTCCACTTT.

The genes are TRBV5-1 and TRBJ2-7; 7 bases align to TRBD2. The CDR3 length is 14 residues. The V segment lost 0 bases and the J segment 5 bases; nucleotides outside the gene matches: 5. Per the germline V gene, CDR1 is SGHRS and CDR2 is YFSETQ. The CDR3: CASSLGAGDNEQYF. As DNA, the CDR3 is TGCGCCAGCAGCTTGGGGGCGGGAGATAACGAGCAGTACTTC.

The rearrangement uses TRBV9 and TRBJ2-5, with 7 positions matching TRBD1. This CDR3 spans 16 amino acids. V lost 0 bases, J lost 1 base, and 6 bases stayed unmatched. The germline V gene encodes CDR1 SGDLS and CDR2 YYNGEE. The CDR3 nucleotides are TGTGCCAGCAGCGTAGTGGGCAGGGGGAGCCAAGAGACCCAGTACTTC. It encodes CASSVVGRGSQETQYF.

This rearrangement joins TRBV24-1 to TRBJ2-1; 8 nucleotides align to TRBD1. Germline lookup yields CDR1 KGHDR and CDR2 SFDVKD. The CDR3 consists of 13 residues. V dropped 9 bases and J dropped 4; count of bases not matched to a gene: 4. The DNA for the CDR3 is TGTGCCACCGGGGGACAGGCATACAATGAGCAGTTCTTC. Protein: CATGGQAYNEQFF.

The chain uses TRBV18 and TRBJ1-1; the D gene is possibly TRBD1 (6 bases). The V gene's germline CDR1 is KGHSH and CDR2 LQKENI. This CDR3 is 15 amino acids long. V lost 8 bases, J lost 1 base, and 17 bases lay in between. CDR3 region: CASPPAGAKNTEAFF. CDR3 sequence (DNA): TGTGCCAGCCCCCCGGCGGGGGCGAAGAACACTGAAGCTTTCTTT.

Only one count was recorded for this clone. The V gene is TRBV5-1, the J gene TRBJ1-1, with D possibly matching TRBD1 (6 bases). Germline lookup yields CDR1 SGHRS and CDR2 YFSETQ. Trimming removed 0 bases at V and 1 base at J, with 13 bases between. The CDR3 is 16 residues long. This CDR3 reads CASSLDRANSNTEAFF. The CDR3 DNA reads as TGCGCCAGCAGCTTGGACAGGGCCAATTCGAACACTGAAGCTTTCTTT.

This clone was recorded once. The CDR3, as DNA: TGTGCCAGCAGTTTATCAGCCCCCCGCCTAGCGGGGGACTACGAGCAGTACTTC. Its protein product is CASSLSAPRLAGDYEQYF. The V call is TRBV27, the J call TRBJ2-7, with TRBD2 matching 10 bases. V was clipped by 0 bases and J by 3 bases; unmatched bases: 11. Germline CDR1 reads MNHEY; CDR2 reads SMNVEV (reference sequence). The CDR3 covers 18 residues.

The J gene is TRBJ1-5, the V gene TRBV6-5; perhaps TRBD1 as D (5 bases). With 2 bases removed from V and 4 bases from J, the gap between germline ends came to 6 bases. The CDR3 consists of 13 residues. Looked up from germline, CDR1 is MNHEY and CDR2 is SVGAGI. CDR3 residues: CASSYGGNQPQHF. The CDR3, as DNA: TGTGCCAGCAGTTACGGGGGGAATCAGCCCCAGCATTTT.

Notes on this clone: An end of the junction differs from the germline gene, which may be a read error. This chain links TRBV13 with TRBJ2-7, with 14 bases fitting TRBD2. Germline assignment: CDR1 PRHDT and CDR2 FYEKMQ (reference sequence). The CDR3 extends over 15 amino acids. The CDR3 sequence is CASSTRLAGGYVQYF. CDR3 DNA: TGTGCCAGCAGCACGCGACTAGCGGGAGGGTACGTGCAGTACTTC. Drawing the rest from reference TRBV13 and TRBJ2-7, the complete variable domain is AAGVIQSPRHLIKEKRETATLKCYPIPRHDTVYWYQQGPGQDPQFLISFYEKMQSDKGSIPDRFSAQQFSDYHSELNMSSLELGDSALYFCASSTRLAGGYVQYFGPGTRLTVT.

For the CDR3, the DNA is TGCGCCAGCAGCCGCTCAACAACAAACTATGGCTACACCTTC. Its protein is CASSRSTTNYGYTF. The V gene is TRBV5-1, the J gene TRBJ1-2; D unclear. The germline gives CDR1 SGHRS, CDR2 YFSETQ. Trimming cost V 4 bases and J 2 bases, with 12 bases left between them. This CDR3 region has 14 residues.

V and J are TRBV9 and TRBJ2-1, with D tentatively TRBD1 (6 bases). Germline CDR1 SGDLS, CDR2 YYNGEE. Trimming removed 0 bases from V and 3 bases from J, with 10 bases in between. This CDR3 spans 15 amino acids. CDR3 amino acids: CASSVEDSYYNEQFF. The CDR3 nucleotides are TGTGCCAGCAGCGTAGAGGACAGTTACTACAATGAGCAGTTCTTC.

V and J are TRBV7-6 and TRBJ1-2, with 12 bases aligning to TRBD1. With 5 bases clipped from V and 4 bases from J, the junction kept 8 bases outside the gene matches. CDR3 size: 16 residues. The germline CDR1 and CDR2 sequences are SGHVS and FNYEAQ. The CDR3 DNA sequence: TGTGCCAGCAGCCAATTTCGGGACAGGGGGCCCTATGGCTACACCTTC. Its protein product is CASSQFRDRGPYGYTF.

V usage is TRBV5-4 and J usage is TRBJ1-1, with D unclear. The germline V gene has CDR1 SGHNT and CDR2 YYREEE (reference sequence). The CDR3 extends over 15 amino acids. Trimming removed 0 bases at V and 0 bases at J, with 9 bases between. CDR3 sequence (DNA): TGTGCCAGCAGCTTGGGAGGGAACCTGAACACTGAAGCTTTCTTT. Its protein is CASSLGGNLNTEAFF.

CDR3 protein: CASSPSGAVYGYTF. The DNA of the CDR3 is TGTGCCAGCTCACCGTCGGGTGCGGTCTATGGCTACACCTTC. The rearrangement links TRBV18 to TRBJ1-2; D gene ambiguous. The CDR3 length is 14 residues. In germline, CDR1 is KGHSH, CDR2 LQKENI. Trimming took 3 bases from V and 4 from J, leaving 12 bases between them. Filled out from reference TRBV18 and TRBJ1-2, the complete variable domain reads NAGVMQNPRHLVRRRGQEARLRCSPMKGHSHVYWYRQLPEEGLKFMVYLQKENIIDESGMPKERFSAEFPKEGPSILRIQQVVRGDSAAYFCASSPSGAVYGYTFGSGTRLTVV.

V is TRBV10-3 and J is TRBJ1-6; possible D gene TRBD1, 6 bases. Germline CDR1 is ENHRY and CDR2 is SYGVKD. Trimming left V 6 bases short and J 0 bases short, with 9 bases between. The CDR3 spans 15 residues. CDR3 DNA: TGTGCCATCAGCGACAGGAGCTCCTATAATTCACCCCTCCACTTT. This codes for CAISDRSSYNSPLHF.

The rearrangement links TRBV13 to TRBJ2-2; TRBD1 agrees at 7 bases. V lost 4 bases to trimming and J lost 4 bases; unmatched junction nucleotides: 6. This CDR3 is built from 15 residues. Germline-derived CDR1 and CDR2 are PRHDT and FYEKMQ (reference sequence). The CDR3 nucleotides are TGTGCCAGCAGCTCCGGGGACAGAATCACCGGGGAGCTGTTTTTT. This gives the protein CASSSGDRITGELFF.

This clone came up once. The chain employs TRBV23-1 and TRBJ2-5; 11 bases are shared with TRBD1. TRBV23-1 is flagged as an ORF with uncertain function. Trimming cost V 3 bases and J 0 bases; bases outside gene matches: 6. CDR3 length: 17 amino acids. DNA for the CDR3: TGCGCCAGCAGTCACCCCCGGGACAGGGGGTACCAAGAGACCCAGTACTTC. Protein: CASSHPRDRGYQETQYF.

This sequence joins TRBV9 and TRBJ1-1, with D maybe TRBD1 (5 bases). Trimming left V 7 bases short and J 0 bases short, with 22 bases between. The CDR3 has 17 residues. Germline values: CDR1 SGDLS, CDR2 YYNGEE. The CDR3 region has the DNA TGTGCCAGCGGACTCGCCGGGGGGTCCCTCATGAACACTGAAGCTTTCTTT. Translated, it gives CASGLAGGSLMNTEAFF.

The CDR3 reads CASSLAREPLHF. CDR3 DNA: TGTGCCAGCAGTTTAGCGCGAGAACCCCTCCACTTT. This rearrangement joins TRBV12-3 or TRBV12-4 to TRBJ1-6; D not resolved. The CDR3 runs to 12 residues. V was clipped by 0 bases and J by 12 bases, with 6 bases between them.

The chain combines TRBV19 with TRBJ2-7; the match to TRBD1 covers 8 bases. Trimming took 3 bases from V and 2 from J; bases not matched to a gene: 6. The CDR3 totals 15 residues. The V gene's germline CDR1 is LNHDA and CDR2 SQIVND (reference sequence). CDR3 in DNA: TGTGCCAGTAGTATCAGGCAGGGGGCGACCTACGAGCAGTACTTC. Its translation: CASSIRQGATYEQYF.

The rearrangement joins TRBV5-1 to TRBJ2-5; the match to TRBD2 covers 14 bases. Trimming removed 4 bases from V and 2 bases from J; junction bases left unmatched: 7. CDR3 size: 17 residues. Germline CDR1 is SGHRS and CDR2 is YFSETQ. DNA of the CDR3: TGCGCCAGCAGCCCGGGACTAGCGGGAGTTGTTCAAGAGACCCAGTACTTC. Amino acid sequence: CASSPGLAGVVQETQYF. The full variable domain, with the rest looked up from reference TRBV5-1 and TRBJ2-5, is KAGVTQTPRYLIKTRGQQVTLSCSPISGHRSVSWYQQTPGQGLQFLFEYFSETQRNKGNFPGRFSGRQFSNSRSEMNVSTLELGDSALYLCASSPGLAGVVQETQYFGPGTRLLVL.

V usage is TRBV2 and J usage is TRBJ1-5, with D unresolved. Trimming removed 6 bases from V and 0 bases from J, with 21 bases in between. There are 18 residues in the CDR3. Germline loops: CDR1 SNHLY, CDR2 FYNNEI. CDR3 coding DNA: TGTGCCAGCAGCGAGCTCCAATTGTCTGTTTATAGCAATCAGCCCCAGCATTTT. It translates to CASSELQLSVYSNQPQHF.